A selection of T cell receptor beta chains follows, all from one sample in a study of T cells after yellow fever vaccination. Using its own MiXCR run on the 5' RACE reads, TCRdb lists one record per CDR3 protein. The repertoire holds 200,000 to 250,000 distinct CDR3 sequences, with under 3.5% as singletons. The specimen was CD4+ T cells sorted from PBMCs, collected 10 days after the yellow fever booster vaccination. These receptors were taken from a man between 18 and 29 years old who received the YFV17D yellow fever vaccine. CDR3s include the opening cysteine and the closing phenylalanine or tryptophan. The D gene is left open where the match is weak. The size entry is marked missing in some rows and otherwise reads once, few, many or a size class.

j_call d_call cdr3_length v_call clone_size cdr3_nt cdr3_aa
TRBJ1-1 NA 14 TRBV20-1 many TGCAGTCTCTGCAGGGGAGGGTTGGACACTGAAGCTTTCTTT CSLCRGGLDTEAFF
TRBJ2-1 NA 11 TRBV12-3/TRBV12-4 many TGTGCCAGCAGACGAGTCGATGAGCAGTTCTTC CASRRVDEQFF
TRBJ2-3 TRBD1 14 TRBV5-6 many TGTGCCAGCAGCGCGGACAGGGGGACAGATACGCAGTATTTT CASSADRGTDTQYF
TRBJ1-2 NA 13 TRBV5-1 few TGCGCCAGCAGCTTGGGGGAGCGCTATGGCTACACCTTC CASSLGERYGYTF
TRBJ2-5 NA 14 TRBV7-2 many TGTGCCAGCAGCTACGACAGCAACCAAGAGACCCAGTACTTC CASSYDSNQETQYF
TRBJ1-1 TRBD1 14 TRBV6-5 few TGTGCCAGCAGTCGACAGGGAGCGGGCACTGAAGCTTTCTTT CASSRQGAGTEAFF
TRBJ2-1 TRBD1 16 TRBV6-2/TRBV6-3 few TGTGCCAGCAGTTACCCGTGGACAGGGGGCTCAAATGAGCAGTTCTTC CASSYPWTGGSNEQFF
TRBJ1-2 NA 13 TRBV20-1 many TGCAGTGCTGTGCCAGGGCTGGACTATGGCTACACCTTC CSAVPGLDYGYTF
TRBJ1-1 TRBD1 13 TRBV20-1 few TGCAGTGCTTCCGGACAGGGGGTTAATGAAGCTTTCTTT CSASGQGVNEAFF
TRBJ2-5 TRBD1 16 TRBV7-9 many TGTGCCAGCAGCCCCCGGACAGGGGGCAGCGGAGAGACCCAGTACTTC CASSPRTGGSGETQYF
TRBJ1-6 NA 13 TRBV6-1 many TGTGCCAGCAGTCTGGGACCGAATTCACCCCTCCACTTT CASSLGPNSPLHF
TRBJ1-3 TRBD1 15 TRBV2 few TGTGCCAGCAGTGAAGCAAGGACAGGACTAGGCACCATATATTTT CASSEARTGLGTIYF
TRBJ2-1 NA 13 TRBV5-1 NA TGCGCCAGCAGCTCACAAGGGAACAATGAGCAGTTCTTC CASSSQGNNEQFF
TRBJ2-6 NA 16 TRBV19 many TGTGCCAGTAAAAGGACAGCGGGCTCTGGGGCCAACGTCCTGACTTTC CASKRTAGSGANVLTF
TRBJ2-7 TRBD1 14 TRBV5-1 many TGCGCCAGCAGCTCGGACAGGGGGTGGTACGAGCAGTACTTC CASSSDRGWYEQYF
TRBJ2-5 TRBD1 13 TRBV2 few TGTGCCAGCAACCGACAGGGGGTCGAGACCCAGTACTTC CASNRQGVETQYF
TRBJ2-1 NA 13 TRBV7-9 NA TGTGCCAGCAACCAGGGGGGCATCAATGAGCAGTTCTTC CASNQGGINEQFF
TRBJ2-3 TRBD1 14 TRBV5-1 NA TGCGCCAGCAGCCCCCCGGGACAGCCAGATACGCAGTATTTT CASSPPGQPDTQYF
TRBJ1-1 NA 16 TRBV7-2 few TGTGCCAGCAGCTCAAGACCGGGAGTGCAGAACACTGAAGCTTTCTTT CASSSRPGVQNTEAFF
TRBJ2-7 NA 16 TRBV7-2 NA TGTGCCAGCAGCTTTTGGGGACAAAACCCGTCCTACGAGCAGTACTTC CASSFWGQNPSYEQYF
TRBJ2-1 NA 15 TRBV7-2 NA TGTGCCAGCAGCGTTTCTAGCTTTGGCCACAATGAGCAGTTCTTC CASSVSSFGHNEQFF
TRBJ2-1 TRBD1 15 TRBV5-1 many TGCGCCAGCAGCCCGGCGGGCGAGGGGGCCCATGAGCAGTTCTTC CASSPAGEGAHEQFF
TRBJ2-4 TRBD1 13 TRBV7-2 few TGTGCCAGCAGTCCGGGACAGCAAAACATTCAGTACTTC CASSPGQQNIQYF
TRBJ2-3 NA 15 TRBV10-2 many TGCGCCAGCAGTGAGTCGATTCACACGGGAGATACGCAGTATTTT CASSESIHTGDTQYF
TRBJ2-3 NA 11 TRBV4-3 many TGCGCCAGCAGGTCTGGGGCCACGCAGTATTTT CASRSGATQYF
TRBJ2-2 TRBD1 15 TRBV6-1 many TGTGCCAGCAGGACCGGGACAGGGGGCTCCGGGGAGCTGTTTTTT CASRTGTGGSGELFF
TRBJ1-6 NA 15 TRBV20-1 many TGCAGTGCTAGAGATCCTAACAGGCGGAATTCACCCCTCCACTTT CSARDPNRRNSPLHF
TRBJ1-2 TRBD1 13 TRBV20-1 many TGCAGTGCTCCGGGACAGGGCGGCTATGGCTACACCTTC CSAPGQGGYGYTF
TRBJ1-2 NA 15 TRBV20-1 few TGCAGTGCTCCCTTATCGAGCCAGGTTAACTATGGCTACACCTTC CSAPLSSQVNYGYTF
TRBJ2-1 NA 16 TRBV5-1 many TGCGCCAGCAGCTTACCCAGATCAAGTGGTGGGAATGAGCAGTTCTTC CASSLPRSSGGNEQFF
TRBJ1-5 NA 13 TRBV12-3/TRBV12-4 NA TGTGCCAGCAGTTTTTTGGAACATCAGCCCCAGCATTTT CASSFLEHQPQHF
TRBJ2-5 NA 16 TRBV7-9 NA TGTGCCAGCAGCCCTAGAAGGGGGACGGGATTCGGGACCCAGTACTTC CASSPRRGTGFGTQYF
TRBJ1-1 NA 14 TRBV19 many TGTGCCAGTAGTTTATTAGACCGTGAAACTGAAGCTTTCTTT CASSLLDRETEAFF
TRBJ2-3 NA 11 TRBV6-6 many TGTGCCAGCAGTTTCCCGGATACGCAGTATTTT CASSFPDTQYF
TRBJ2-6 NA 20 TRBV10-2 few TGCGCCAGCAGTGGCAGTTGGGAGGGGGCGAGACAGGTGGGGGCCAACGTCCTGACTTTC CASSGSWEGARQVGANVLTF
TRBJ1-5 NA 15 TRBV18 NA TGTGCCAGCTCCGCCGCCCGGACATCTCAATTCGCCCAGCATTTT CASSAARTSQFAQHF
TRBJ2-3 NA 11 TRBV20-1 NA TGCAGTGCCACCCTCACAGTTACGCAGTATTTT CSATLTVTQYF
TRBJ2-7 TRBD1 13 TRBV4-3 many TGCGCCAGCAGCCTTGACAGGGCCTACGAGCAGTACTTC CASSLDRAYEQYF
TRBJ1-2 NA 14 TRBV5-1 few TGCGCCAGCAGCTTGGTAGCCGTCAGCTATGGCTACACCTTC CASSLVAVSYGYTF
TRBJ1-5 NA 14 TRBV20-1 many TGCAGTGCAGCCGGGTGGGGGTCAAATCAGCCCCAGCATTTT CSAAGWGSNQPQHF
TRBJ1-6 NA 15 TRBV20-1 many TGCAGTGCTAGTCCGGTTGGGTCCTATAATTCACCCCTCCACTTT CSASPVGSYNSPLHF
TRBJ1-2 NA 12 TRBV20-1 few TGCAGTGCAAGCCCAACGAACTATGGCTACACCTTC CSASPTNYGYTF
TRBJ1-3 TRBD1 16 TRBV3-1 many TGTGCCAGCAGCCAAGCTGGGACAGTCTCTGGAAACACCATATATTTT CASSQAGTVSGNTIYF
TRBJ2-1 TRBD1 14 TRBV7-2 few TGTGCCAGCAAAGGACAGGGGGCGCTTAATGAGCAGTTCTTC CASKGQGALNEQFF
TRBJ2-7 TRBD1 13 TRBV6-6 few TGTGCCAGCAGCCGGGACAGGGTTGATGTGCAGTACTTC CASSRDRVDVQYF
TRBJ1-6 NA 18 TRBV5-1 few TGCGCCAGCAGCTTGAGCGGAGCAGCGAACCCCTATAATTCACCCCTCCACTTT CASSLSGAANPYNSPLHF
TRBJ1-1 NA 14 TRBV15 NA TGTGCCACCAGCAGCACCGGCGCGGGGACTGAAGCTTTCTTT CATSSTGAGTEAFF